The 2 T cell receptor beta chains below come from one sample, sequenced in a study of blood T cell repertoires in COVID-19. Here immunoSEQ multiplex PCR was the method, and the copy in TCRdb shows in-frame clones only, minus some. Of approximately 260,000 clones in the sample, 80% to 90% are singletons; the top ten hold about 6.2%. Sequencing was carried out using PBMCs or T cells enriched from blood (not recorded which). Receptors were obtained from a woman aged 45-59 years who had been exposed to COVID-19.

This clone has a handful of counts. The CDR3 region is CASRGQGWGETQYF. CDR3 coding DNA: TGTGCCAGTAGGGGACAGGGGTGGGGGGAGACCCAGTACTTC. V and J are TRBV19 and TRBJ2-5; 10 bases agree with TRBD1. Trimming removed 6 bases from V and 5 bases from J; junction bases left unmatched: 6. The CDR3 has 14 residues. The V gene's germline CDR1 is LNHDA and CDR2 SQIVND (reference sequence).

In DNA, the CDR3 is TGTGCCAGCAGCTTAGTGGCGGGACTAGCCTACGAGCAGTACTTC. Its protein product is CASSLVAGLAYEQYF. The chain joins TRBV7-2 to TRBJ2-7; 8 nucleotides align to TRBD2. CDR1 is SGHTA and CDR2 is FQGNSA in the germline V gene. There are 15 residues in the CDR3. With V trimmed by 1 base and J by 2 bases, 4 bases remained unmatched.